Shown below are 18 T cell receptor beta chains from a single sample sequenced in a study of cytomegalovirus exposure and HLA in healthy donors. PCR employed 60 Vbeta and 13 Jbeta primers. Profiling relied on immunoSEQ multiplex PCR, and the TCRdb table lists in-frame clones only, not all of them. The sample gives some 130,000 clones, around 80% of which show up once; approximately 10% is in the top ten. Material: PBMCs. The receptors come from a woman aged 45-59 years in good health and CMV-seropositive.

J is TRBJ2-7 and V is TRBV30; unclear D gene. The germline V gene has CDR1 GTSNPN and CDR2 SVGIG (reference sequence). This CDR3 contains 12 residues. The V end was cut by 4 bases, the J end by 3 bases, with 10 bases between. The CDR3 region is CAWKAGSYEQYF. CDR3 DNA: TGTGCCTGGAAAGCAGGAAGCTACGAGCAGTACTTC. The full variable domain, in which reference TRBV30 and TRBJ2-7 provide the parts outside the CDR3, is SQTIHQWPATLVQPVGSPLSLECTVEGTSNPNLYWYRQAAGRGLQLLFYSVGIGQISSEVPQNLSASRPQDRQFILSSKKLLLSDSGFYLCAWKAGSYEQYFGPGTRLTVT.

The chain uses TRBV30 and TRBJ2-2; D uncertain. The CDR3 sequence is 18 residues long. Germline V gene sequence: CDR1 GTSNPN, CDR2 SVGIG (reference sequence). V was clipped by 1 base and J by 4 bases, with 22 bases between them. The CDR3 nucleotides are TGTGCCTGGAGTGGGCGCCCCGGCCTAGGCCCACTCACCGGGGAGCTGTTTTTT. Its protein is CAWSGRPGLGPLTGELFF.

This clone appeared many times. The rearrangement links TRBV19 to TRBJ2-7; TRBD1 matches 8 bases. V lost 4 bases to trimming and J lost 5 bases; unmatched junction nucleotides: 7. CDR1 and CDR2 (germline): LNHDA, SQIVND (reference sequence). This CDR3 is built from 14 residues. The CDR3 DNA sequence: TGTGCCAGTAGTAACCAGGGGGCGCGCCACGAGCAGTACTTC. Its protein is CASSNQGARHEQYF.

This chain connects TRBV9 to TRBJ1-1; D is ambiguous. V lost 3 bases and J 7 bases, leaving 13 bases between the germline ends. Germline lookup yields CDR1 SGDLS and CDR2 YYNGEE. The CDR3 sequence is 13 residues long. CDR3: CASSATARDEAFF. The CDR3 DNA sequence: TGTGCCAGCAGCGCGACCGCGAGGGATGAAGCTTTCTTT. Complete variable domain (other parts from reference TRBV9 and TRBJ1-1): DSGVTQTPKHLITATGQRVTLRCSPRSGDLSVYWYQQSLDQGLQFLIQYYNGEERAKGNILERFSAQQFPDLHSELNLSSLELGDSALYFCASSATARDEAFFGQGTRLTVV.

This clone was seen a few times. The chain employs TRBV7-2 and TRBJ1-6; weak D call: TRBD1 (5 bases). V was clipped by 2 bases and J by 7 bases, with 12 bases between them. The CDR3 extends over 15 amino acids. In germline, CDR1 is SGHTA, CDR2 FQGNSA. CDR3: CASSLTRRGNSPLHF. As DNA, the CDR3 is TGTGCCAGCAGCTTAACGAGGAGGGGCAATTCACCCCTCCACTTT.

The chain recombines TRBV5-4 with TRBJ2-5, with a tentative D call TRBD2 (5 bases). The length of the CDR3 is 12 residues. CDR1 SGHNT and CDR2 YYREEE come from the germline V gene (reference sequence). The V end was cut by 5 bases, the J end by 5 bases, with 10 bases between. The CDR3 here is CASSSGMETQYF. Here the CDR3 DNA reads TGTGCCAGCAGTTCCGGGATGGAGACCCAGTACTTC.

The V call is TRBV19, the J call TRBJ2-3; D gene uncertain. Germline CDR1 is LNHDA and CDR2 is SQIVND (reference sequence). Trimming shortened V by 1 base and J by 1 base, and 6 bases separated the two germline ends. The CDR3 is 14 residues long. CDR3 amino acids: CASSIGAGTDTQYF. Written as DNA, the CDR3 is TGTGCCAGTAGTATAGGGGCAGGCACAGATACGCAGTATTTT.

A note on this clone: The same CDR3 is also encoded by other DNA sequences in this sample. The gene calls are TRBV5-1 and TRBJ1-1, with 8 bases identical to TRBD1. CDR3 size: 14 residues. Germline trimming cut 3 bases from V and 1 base from J; bases unmatched to any gene: 2. The germline V gene has CDR1 SGHRS and CDR2 YFSETQ. CDR3 DNA sequence: TGCGCCAGCAGCTCACAGGGGGGGAACACTGAAGCTTTCTTT. It is translated as CASSSQGGNTEAFF.

V gene TRBV5-1 combines with J gene TRBJ2-1, with 8 bases matching TRBD2. CDR1 SGHRS and CDR2 YFSETQ come from the germline V gene. After removal of 4 bases from V and 0 bases from J, the junction contained 6 bases not matched to a gene. This CDR3 spans 16 amino acids. Here the CDR3 DNA reads TGCGCCAGCAGCGTCGGGGGGGGGAACTCCTACAATGAGCAGTTCTTC. It specifies CASSVGGGNSYNEQFF. Full variable domain (rest looked up from reference TRBV5-1 and TRBJ2-1): KAGVTQTPRYLIKTRGQQVTLSCSPISGHRSVSWYQQTPGQGLQFLFEYFSETQRNKGNFPGRFSGRQFSNSRSEMNVSTLELGDSALYLCASSVGGGNSYNEQFFGPGTRLTVL.

This clone was found once. The rearrangement uses TRBV7-2 and TRBJ1-6; D is undetermined. CDR3 length: 15 residues. Germline-derived CDR1 and CDR2 are SGHTA and FQGNSA. Trimming removed 1 base from V and 2 bases from J, with 6 bases in between. DNA of the CDR3: TGTGCCAGCAGCTTAGAAACAGCCTATAATTCACCCCTCCACTTT. Its translation: CASSLETAYNSPLHF.

This clone was found a few times. This chain connects TRBV4-2 to TRBJ2-7; D unresolved. V was cut by 3 bases and J by 0 bases, with 6 bases left in between. This CDR3 region has 13 residues. From germline, CDR1 is LGHNA and CDR2 YNFKEQ. DNA for the CDR3: TGTGCCAGCAGCCAGCCAGGCTCCTACGAGCAGTACTTC. This encodes CASSQPGSYEQYF.

The chain recombines TRBV2 with TRBJ1-5, with TRBD1 matching 9 bases. The CDR3 is made up of 15 amino acids. Germline lookup yields CDR1 SNHLY and CDR2 FYNNEI. The V and J ends lost 7 bases and 7 bases, in that order; junction bases with no gene match: 11. The chain's CDR3 is CASKRGTGHKQPQHF. In DNA form, the CDR3 reads TGTGCCAGCAAGAGGGGGACAGGGCATAAACAGCCCCAGCATTTT.

As for this clone: The conserved phenylalanine or tryptophan is not found at the CDR3 terminus, so this likely reflects a read error. The J gene is TRBJ1-2, the V gene TRBV7-3, with 7 bases aligning to TRBD1. Trimming took 5 bases from V and 4 from J; bases not matched to a gene: 10. The CDR3 spans 15 residues. Germline V gene sequence: CDR1 SGHTA, CDR2 FQGTGA. The CDR3 region is CASSPDRQSFYGYTL. CDR3 bases: TGTGCCAGCAGCCCGGACAGGCAGTCGTTCTATGGCTACACCCTC.

The rearrangement links TRBV28 to TRBJ1-2; 9 nucleotides agree with TRBD1. The CDR3 covers 16 residues. CDR1 and CDR2 from the germline V gene are MDHEN and SYDVKM. V shed 4 bases and J 1 base; nucleotides not matched to a gene: 7. CDR3 sequence (DNA): TGTGCCAGCAGTTCGCCACCGGGACAGGGTAACTATGGCTACACCTTC. This gives the protein CASSSPPGQGNYGYTF.

J is TRBJ1-5 and V is TRBV11-2, with a possible D match to TRBD1 (5 bases). The germline V and J ends were trimmed by 1 base and 4 bases, with 14 bases remaining between them. This CDR3 has 16 residues. Germline V gene lookup returns CDR1 SGHAT and CDR2 FQNNGV. CDR3 nucleotides: TGTGCCAGCAGCTTAGGTGCGCGGGGCTCAAATCAGCCCCAGCATTTT. Its translation is CASSLGARGSNQPQHF.

The chain uses TRBV19 and TRBJ1-1; 8 bases agree with TRBD1. This CDR3 is built from 16 residues. J lost 5 bases, V lost 4 bases, and 12 bases had no gene match. The V gene's germline CDR1 is LNHDA and CDR2 SQIVND (reference sequence). The CDR3 DNA reads as TGTGCCAGTAGTACACGTGGACAGGGAGGGCGGACTGAAGCTTTCTTT. Translating gives CASSTRGQGGRTEAFF. The variable domain in full, with the rest retrieved from reference TRBV19 and TRBJ1-1, is DGGITQSPKYLFRKEGQNVTLSCEQNLNHDAMYWYRQDPGQGLRLIYYSQIVNDFQKGDIAEGYSVSREKKESFPLTVTSAQKNPTAFYLCASSTRGQGGRTEAFFGQGTRLTVV.

J is TRBJ2-5 and V is TRBV5-5; 9 bases are shared with TRBD1. The germline V gene encodes CDR1 SGHKS and CDR2 YYEKEE (reference sequence). V was clipped by 4 bases and J by 5 bases; unmatched bases: 6. This CDR3 contains 14 residues. CDR3 in amino acids: CASSVTGGWETQYF. The CDR3 DNA sequence: TGTGCCAGCAGCGTCACAGGGGGCTGGGAGACCCAGTACTTC.

The rearrangement links TRBV10-3 to TRBJ2-7, with 7 bases fitting TRBD2. Germline V gives CDR1 ENHRY, CDR2 SYGVKD. Trimming removed 10 bases from V and 0 bases from J; junction bases left unmatched: 3. The CDR3 sequence is 12 residues long. The CDR3 spells CATGTNSYEQYF. CDR3 sequence (DNA): TGTGCCACCGGGACTAACTCCTACGAGCAGTACTTC.